This TCR beta chain is from a study of Ad26.COV2.S vaccination and SARS-CoV-2 variants. Study overall: Each vaccinee took Ad26.COV2.S intramuscularly, once or twice 56 days apart.

Clones were read by immunoSEQ multiplex PCR, and TCRdb kept only the in-frame ones, dropping some. Of some 290,000 clones in the sample, around 84% were seen once. Treatment here: about 20 received Ad26.COV2.S at low or high dose, single or two shots; about 5 received placebo; per-sample allocation not given. Samples analyzed were those drawn on day 63 after the first vaccine or placebo injection. The CDR3 extends over 16 amino acids. Trimming pared 4 bases from V and 1 base from J, leaving 14 bases between. The germline V gene has CDR1 SGHNT and CDR2 YYREEE (reference sequence). Sequenced material: peripheral blood, taken in a trial of Ad26.COV2.S vaccine versus placebo. The sequence was collected from a person aged 18-60 years who received the Ad26.COV2.S COVID-19 vaccine or a placebo. This chain links TRBV5-4 with TRBJ2-2, with D possibly called TRBD1 or TRBD2 (5 bases each). The CDR3 DNA reads as TGTGCCAGCAGCCTTCCGGGACCCATGAACACCGGGGAGCTGTTTTTT. This gives the protein CASSLPGPMNTGELFF.